The 9 T cell receptor beta chains reported below all come from one sample, sequenced in a study of identical twins. TCRdb re-analysed the 5' RACE reads in MiXCR, keeping a single row per CDR3 protein. There are under 250,000 distinct CDR3 sequences in the sample; around 9.6% occur only once, and just over 5% lies in the top ten. Sequencing used memory (CD45RO+) T cells sorted from blood. Receptors were obtained from a woman in her late teens or twenties in good health.

The rearrangement links TRBV20-1 to TRBJ2-1, with D possibly matching TRBD2 (6 bases). This CDR3 contains 13 residues. Germline CDR1 and CDR2: DFQATT and SNEGSKA (reference sequence). V was clipped by 5 bases and J by 8 bases, with 16 bases between them. The DNA for the CDR3 is TGCAGTGCTGCCGGGAGAGGGTTAGATGAGCAGTTCTTC. This gives the protein CSAAGRGLDEQFF.

The gene calls are TRBV6-6 and TRBJ1-1; D is undetermined. V lost 6 bases and J lost 10, with 18 bases in between. Germline lookup yields CDR1 MNHNY and CDR2 SVGAGI (reference sequence). CDR3 length equals 13 residues. The CDR3 reads CASSMEGFDGAFF. The CDR3 bases are TGTGCCAGCAGCATGGAGGGCTTTGACGGAGCTTTCTTT.

In its sample, this clonotype was seen many times. The chain recombines TRBV3-1 with TRBJ2-1; 10 bases agree with TRBD2. J gave up 8 bases and V 0 bases, and 7 bases lay outside the gene matches. CDR3 length equals 16 residues. Germline lookup yields CDR1 LGHDT and CDR2 YNNKEL (reference sequence). CDR3 residues: CASSQDPSGGVYEQFF. The CDR3 nucleotides are TGTGCCAGCAGCCAAGATCCGAGCGGGGGGGTTTATGAGCAGTTCTTC.

The V call is TRBV19, the J call TRBJ1-5, with D unclear. CDR1 LNHDA and CDR2 SQIVND come from the germline V gene (reference sequence). V lost 1 base to trimming and J lost 6 bases, with 7 bases between them. This CDR3 contains 13 residues. The CDR3 region has the DNA TGTGCCAGTAGTATAGGCCAATTTCAGCCCCAGCATTTT. It translates to CASSIGQFQPQHF. Looking up the rest from reference TRBV19 and TRBJ1-5 gives the full variable domain: DGGITQSPKYLFRKEGQNVTLSCEQNLNHDAMYWYRQDPGQGLRLIYYSQIVNDFQKGDIAEGYSVSREKKESFPLTVTSAQKNPTAFYLCASSIGQFQPQHFGDGTRLSIL.

CDR3 sequence (DNA): TGTGCCAGCAGCTTGGCCGAGACTAGAGTAGGCGAGCAGTTCTTC. Protein product: CASSLAETRVGEQFF. The chain is built from TRBV5-4 and TRBJ2-1, with TRBD2 as a possible D gene (6 bases). Germline V gives CDR1 SGHNT, CDR2 YYREEE (reference sequence). CDR3 size: 15 residues. V was pared by 0 bases and J by 10 bases, with 17 bases between.

In this sample, this clonotype turned up a few times. The chain couples TRBV2 to TRBJ2-1; 9 bases are a match to TRBD2. The CDR3 totals 13 residues. CDR1 is SNHLY and CDR2 is FYNNEI in the germline V gene. Trimming cost V 8 bases and J 7 bases; bases outside gene matches: 6. CDR3 DNA: TGTGCCAGCTTGGCGGGAGGGCAAAATGAGCAGTTCTTC. It encodes CASLAGGQNEQFF.

The chain combines TRBV21-1 with TRBJ1-4; TRBD1 is the table's D call, not checked against the DNA. TRBV21-1 is tagged as a pseudogene. CDR3 length equals 17 residues. CDR3 loop: CASSKGDSVIFNEKLFF. CDR3 sequence (DNA): TGTGCCAGCAGCAAAGGGGACAGTGTTATTTTTAATGAAAAACTGTTTTTT.

This clonotype occurred many times. J is TRBJ2-2 and V is TRBV7-6; TRBD1 aligns across 10 bases. This CDR3 is 15 amino acids long. Germline lookup yields CDR1 SGHVS and CDR2 FNYEAQ. J gave up 6 bases and V 4 bases, and 5 bases lay outside the gene matches. The CDR3 reads CASSSRDRGPGELFF. CDR3 DNA: TGTGCCAGCAGCTCCCGGGACAGGGGTCCCGGGGAGCTGTTTTTT.

This clonotype was counted ten times or more. V gene TRBV27 combines with J gene TRBJ2-5; a weak D match, TRBD1 (6 bases). V was pared by 3 bases and J by 5 bases, with 10 bases between. The CDR3 consists of 13 residues. Germline V CDR1 and CDR2: MNHEY, SMNVEV (reference sequence). CDR3 amino acids: CASSFQGMETQYF. The CDR3 region has the DNA TGTGCCAGCAGTTTCCAGGGGATGGAGACCCAGTACTTC.